Listed below are T cell receptor beta chains from one sample, sequenced in a study of CXCR3-negative and CXCR3-positive naive CD8 T cells. TCRdb reprocessed the 5' RACE reads and reports one entry per CDR3 protein, with no DNA. Its table lists some 67,000 distinct CDR3 sequences. Sequencing used naive CXCR3- CD8+ T cells from blood. Every receptor here comes from a human donor in good health. Some clones in this sample may be carry-over from other donors' samples. Each CDR3 is given with its conserved first and last residue. Each record gives: V gene, CDR3 length, J gene, CDR3 protein.

TRBV29-1,16,TRBJ2-7,CSVEGILGWPAYEQYF
TRBV27,16,TRBJ2-1,CASSLRGASSYNEQFF
TRBV11-2,13,TRBJ2-3,CASSLTTTDTQYF
TRBV3-1,17,TRBJ2-6,CASSQETGLTGANVLTF
TRBV27,17,TRBJ2-1,CASSPQNQDYTYNEQFF
TRBV7-9,20,TRBJ1-2,CASSLAIIEAIGANNYGYTF
TRBV28,15,TRBJ2-3,CASSLVSGGTDTQYF
TRBV28,13,TRBJ2-3,CASTDQGTDTQYF
TRBV28,13,TRBJ2-7,CASNSGQGYEQYF
TRBV28,16,TRBJ1-3,CASSLDGYNSGNTIYF
TRBV3-1,15,TRBJ2-2,CASSQSGMNTGELFF
TRBV7-9,17,TRBJ2-1,CASSSLAGGPSYNEQFF
TRBV7-9,13,TRBJ2-7,CASSPRDHYEQYF
TRBV5-1,16,TRBJ2-2,CASRETGTSPTGELFF
TRBV29-1,13,TRBJ2-7,CSVETAASYEQYF
TRBV29-1,13,TRBJ1-2,CSVLAGGYYGYTF
TRBV7-8,16,TRBJ1-3,CASSPFNGADGNTIYF
TRBV20-1,16,TRBJ2-7,CSVEGGQGVGIYEQYF
TRBV28,14,TRBJ2-1,CASTLRGRGNEQFF
TRBV20-1,12,TRBJ1-2,CSARQGDYGYTF
TRBV7-8,19,TRBJ1-1,CASSSRSGTGRRLGTEAFF
TRBV7-2,15,TRBJ2-7,CASRDTGGQKHEQYF